Following are 28 T cell receptor beta chains from one sample sequenced in a study of blood T cell repertoires in COVID-19. Repertoires were generated with immunoSEQ multiplex PCR, while TCRdb's copy carries only in-frame clones and drops some. This table holds approximately 110,000 clones, approximately 86% found once. Material: peripheral blood. Every receptor here comes from a woman in her fifties or sixties with active or convalescent COVID-19.

This rearrangement joins TRBV4-1 to TRBJ2-7; the match to TRBD2 covers 7 bases. This CDR3 comprises 15 residues. The V segment lost 0 bases and the J segment 8 bases; nucleotides outside the gene matches: 10. In germline, CDR1 is MGHRA, CDR2 YSYEKL. The CDR3 nucleotides are TGCGCCAGCAGCCAAGAGGGGCAGGGAGGGTTGAAGCAGTACTTC. It yields the protein CASSQEGQGGLKQYF.

The J gene is TRBJ2-7, the V gene TRBV6-5; the match to TRBD2 covers 15 bases. The CDR3 has 16 residues. Germline trimming cut 3 bases from V and 6 bases from J; bases unmatched to any gene: 6. Germline V gives CDR1 MNHEY, CDR2 SVGAGI. This chain's CDR3 is CASSYRTSGRAGEQYF. The CDR3 DNA follows: TGTGCCAGCAGTTATCGGACTAGCGGGAGGGCCGGCGAGCAGTACTTC.

J is TRBJ2-5 and V is TRBV19, with 7 bases aligning to TRBD1. Germline V CDR1 and CDR2: LNHDA, SQIVND (reference sequence). The J segment lost 3 bases and the V segment lost 4 bases, leaving 5 bases of the junction unmatched. This CDR3 contains 14 residues. The chain's CDR3 is CASSKRQGEETQYF. As DNA, the CDR3 is TGTGCCAGTAGTAAAAGACAGGGTGAAGAGACCCAGTACTTC. Supplemented by reference TRBV19 and TRBJ2-5, the full variable domain reads DGGITQSPKYLFRKEGQNVTLSCEQNLNHDAMYWYRQDPGQGLRLIYYSQIVNDFQKGDIAEGYSVSREKKESFPLTVTSAQKNPTAFYLCASSKRQGEETQYFGPGTRLLVL.

The gene calls are TRBV15 and TRBJ2-5, with TRBD2 identical over 8 bases. Looked up from germline, CDR1 is LNHNV and CDR2 is YYDKDF (reference sequence). With 0 bases clipped from V and 5 bases from J, the junction kept 14 bases outside the gene matches. The CDR3 covers 18 residues. The CDR3 nucleotides read TGTGCCACCAGCAGAGATCAGCCGGTCAGCGGGAGTTGGGAGACCCAGTACTTC. Encoded protein: CATSRDQPVSGSWETQYF. The full variable domain, with the rest looked up from reference TRBV15 and TRBJ2-5, is DAMVIQNPRYQVTQFGKPVTLSCSQTLNHNVMYWYQQKSSQAPKLLFHYYDKDFNNEADTPDNFQSRRPNTSFCFLDIRSPGLGDTAMYLCATSRDQPVSGSWETQYFGPGTRLLVL.

The chain recombines TRBV5-1 with TRBJ2-1, with D perhaps TRBD1 (5 bases). V was pared by 3 bases and J by 7 bases, with 11 bases between. Germline lookup yields CDR1 SGHRS and CDR2 YFSETQ. The CDR3 extends over 13 amino acids. CDR3 loop: CASSSGPGNEQFF. DNA of the CDR3: TGCGCCAGCAGCTCCGGTCCAGGGAATGAGCAGTTCTTC. The variable domain in full, completed from reference TRBV5-1 and TRBJ2-1, reads KAGVTQTPRYLIKTRGQQVTLSCSPISGHRSVSWYQQTPGQGLQFLFEYFSETQRNKGNFPGRFSGRQFSNSRSEMNVSTLELGDSALYLCASSSGPGNEQFFGPGTRLTVL.

V usage is TRBV28 and J usage is TRBJ2-3; 7 bases map to TRBD1. With 8 bases clipped from V and 3 bases from J, the junction kept 11 bases outside the gene matches. The CDR3 totals 15 residues. Germline V gene sequence: CDR1 MDHEN, CDR2 SYDVKM. CDR3 in DNA: TGTGCCAGCTTTCCATTAGACAGGGTAACAGATACGCAGTATTTT. Encoded protein: CASFPLDRVTDTQYF.

CDR3 amino acids: CASSPGQGVIKEQYF. DNA for the CDR3: TGTGCCAGCTCACCGGGACAGGGGGTGATTAAGGAGCAGTACTTC. The chain is built from TRBV18 and TRBJ2-7; 11 nucleotides line up with TRBD1. The CDR3 extends over 15 amino acids. V shed 3 bases, J shed 7 bases, and the junction held 8 bases outside the gene matches. The V gene's germline CDR1 is KGHSH and CDR2 LQKENI.

V is TRBV6-5 and J is TRBJ2-5; 7 bases match TRBD1. This CDR3 region has 15 residues. Germline V lookup: CDR1 MNHEY, CDR2 SVGAGI. With 7 bases clipped from V and 2 bases from J, the junction kept 10 bases outside the gene matches. The CDR3 region has the DNA TGTGCCAGCATCCCACTACAGGGGTCGCAAGAGACCCAGTACTTC. This codes for CASIPLQGSQETQYF.

The V call is TRBV15, the J call TRBJ2-2; D perhaps matches TRBD2 (5 bases). The V and J ends lost 1 base and 0 bases respectively, with 6 bases between them. This CDR3 comprises 15 residues. Germline CDR1 is LNHNV and CDR2 is YYDKDF (reference sequence). CDR3 DNA sequence: TGTGCCACCAGCAGAGCCGGGGCGAACACCGGGGAGCTGTTTTTT. It yields the protein CATSRAGANTGELFF.

This clone has a single count. The chain links TRBV6-6 to TRBJ2-7, with TRBD2 matching over 9 bases. The CDR3 runs 14 residues. V trimming: 5 bases; J trimming: 4 bases; junction bases outside the gene matches: 6. Germline CDR1 is MNHNY and CDR2 is SVGAGI (reference sequence). The CDR3 sequence: CASSEIAGVYEQYF. CDR3 DNA: TGTGCCAGCAGTGAGATAGCGGGAGTGTACGAGCAGTACTTC.

This chain links TRBV7-9 with TRBJ2-7; a weak D match, TRBD2 (6 bases). Between the trimmed V and J ends, which lost 5 bases and 5 bases, there was a span of 19 bases. CDR3 length equals 15 residues. Germline V lookup: CDR1 SEHNR, CDR2 FQNEAQ (reference sequence). CDR3: CASSQDWGGWHEQYF. The CDR3 DNA sequence: TGTGCCAGCAGCCAGGACTGGGGAGGTTGGCACGAGCAGTACTTC.

This clone was counted once. The gene calls are TRBV7-2 and TRBJ2-1; D might be TRBD2 (7 bases). Germline V CDR1 and CDR2: SGHTA, FQGNSA. V was clipped by 3 bases and J by 8 bases, with 17 bases between them. The CDR3 consists of 15 residues. CDR3 region: CASSFVVGAGDEQFF. The DNA for the CDR3 is TGTGCCAGCAGCTTCGTAGTGGGGGCGGGGGATGAGCAGTTCTTC.

CDR3 bases: TGTGCCAGCAGCTGGGGGGGCGGGAGAATAAGCTACGAGCAGTACTTC. It translates to CASSWGGGRISYEQYF. The chain couples TRBV7-2 to TRBJ2-7; maybe TRBD2 (7 bases). Germline V gene lookup returns CDR1 SGHTA and CDR2 FQGNSA. V was shortened by 4 bases and J by 3 bases, with 19 bases between the two germline ends. CDR3 length: 16 amino acids.

This chain joins TRBV11-3 and TRBJ2-1, with 7 bases aligning to TRBD2. This CDR3 has 14 amino acids. V shed 4 bases, J shed 5 bases, and the junction held 5 bases outside the gene matches. In germline, CDR1 is SGHNT, CDR2 YENEEA. The CDR3 nucleotides are TGTGCCAGCAGCTCTGGCGGGAGACACAATGAGCAGTTCTTC. This sequence encodes CASSSGGRHNEQFF.

This clone was seen only once. This chain links TRBV28 with TRBJ2-2, with 7 bases matching TRBD1. The trim removed 6 bases at V and 6 bases at J, leaving 16 bases unmatched. This CDR3 has 17 residues. Germline V lookup: CDR1 MDHEN, CDR2 SYDVKM. The CDR3 is CASRLTLDRVEAGELFF. DNA for the CDR3: TGTGCCAGCAGGCTTACACTTGACAGGGTAGAGGCCGGGGAGCTGTTTTTT.

The rearrangement uses TRBV5-4 and TRBJ2-7, with 8 bases lining up with TRBD1. V shed 4 bases and J 1 base; nucleotides not matched to a gene: 4. The CDR3 totals 14 residues. In germline, CDR1 is SGHNT, CDR2 YYREEE (reference sequence). The CDR3 here is CASSAGQASYEQYF. The CDR3 nucleotides read TGTGCCAGCAGCGCGGGACAGGCGTCCTACGAGCAGTACTTC.

This sequence joins TRBV19 and TRBJ2-3, with TRBD2 identical over 7 bases. CDR1 LNHDA and CDR2 SQIVND come from the germline V gene (reference sequence). The CDR3 is made up of 15 amino acids. Trimming removed 1 base from V and 6 bases from J; junction bases left unmatched: 7. The CDR3 is CASSIVWRERDTQYF. For the CDR3, the DNA is TGTGCCAGTAGTATAGTTTGGCGGGAGAGGGATACGCAGTATTTT.

The chain couples TRBV29-1 to TRBJ1-4; 9 bases match TRBD1. The CDR3 has 15 amino acids. The trim removed 4 bases at V and 8 bases at J, leaving 11 bases unmatched. Germline V gene lookup returns CDR1 SQVTM and CDR2 ANQGSEA. The CDR3 DNA is TGCAGCGTTGTAAGCACGGGACAGGGTTCGGAAAAACTGTTTTTT. Translated, it gives CSVVSTGQGSEKLFF.

This chain links TRBV7-9 with TRBJ2-7, with a possible D match to TRBD1 (5 bases). Per the germline V gene, CDR1 is SEHNR and CDR2 is FQNEAQ (reference sequence). The CDR3 consists of 14 residues. Trimming removed 5 bases from V and 3 bases from J, with 14 bases in between. Here the CDR3 reads CASSEMTVNYEQYF. The CDR3 DNA follows: TGTGCCAGCAGCGAGATGACAGTCAACTACGAGCAGTACTTC.

V usage is TRBV28 and J usage is TRBJ1-5; D is ambiguous. This CDR3 contains 12 residues. Germline V gene data show CDR1 as MDHEN and CDR2 as SYDVKM. V was shortened by 6 bases and J by 8 bases, with 11 bases between the two germline ends. The DNA of the CDR3 is TGTGCCAGCAGACGAGCTTACGAGCCCCAGCATTTT. As protein: CASRRAYEPQHF.

J is TRBJ2-3 and V is TRBV3-1 (or the pseudogene TRBV3-2); 7 nucleotides agree with TRBD2. Looked up from germline, CDR1 is LGHDT and CDR2 is YNNKEL (reference sequence). The CDR3 contains 15 residues. The V segment lost 0 bases and the J segment 5 bases; nucleotides outside the gene matches: 5. CDR3 sequence: CASSQDPSGIDTQYF. In DNA, the CDR3 is TGTGCCAGCAGCCAAGATCCCAGCGGGATAGATACGCAGTATTTT.

V and J are TRBV9 and TRBJ2-3, with 8 positions matching TRBD2. V lost 0 bases and J lost 4; bases outside the gene matches: 4. The length of the CDR3 is 15 residues. Germline CDR1 is SGDLS and CDR2 is YYNGEE. The CDR3 bases are TGTGCCAGCAGCGTAGAGGGACTAGGATCAGATACGCAGTATTTT. Its protein is CASSVEGLGSDTQYF. The entire variable domain, with the rest obtained from reference TRBV9 and TRBJ2-3, is as follows: DSGVTQTPKHLITATGQRVTLRCSPRSGDLSVYWYQQSLDQGLQFLIQYYNGEERAKGNILERFSAQQFPDLHSELNLSSLELGDSALYFCASSVEGLGSDTQYFGPGTRLTVL.

The chain carries TRBV4-3 and TRBJ2-3; 7 bases are a match to TRBD2. This CDR3 has 16 amino acids. Germline lookup yields CDR1 LGHNA and CDR2 YSLEER. J was trimmed by 3 bases and V by 0 bases; bases with no gene match: 6. The CDR3, as DNA: TGCGCCAGCAGCCAAGACATTGGGAGGGGAACAGATACGCAGTATTTT. It translates to CASSQDIGRGTDTQYF.

Remarks on this clone: This sample includes further DNA sequences coding for the same CDR3. This chain joins TRBV9 and TRBJ2-1; the match to TRBD2 covers 13 bases. The germline CDR1 and CDR2 sequences are SGDLS and YYNGEE. CDR3 length equals 15 residues. J was trimmed by 4 bases and V by 3 bases; bases with no gene match: 1. DNA for the CDR3: TGTGCCAGCAGCGAACTAGCGGGGGGGTACAATGAGCAGTTCTTC. Residues: CASSELAGGYNEQFF.

The gene calls are TRBV9 and TRBJ2-3; 8 bases are a match to TRBD2. From germline, CDR1 is SGDLS and CDR2 YYNGEE. The CDR3 runs to 15 residues. The V segment lost 4 bases and the J segment 0 bases; nucleotides outside the gene matches: 4. The CDR3 DNA reads TGTGCCAGCAGCACCTTAGCGGGAAGCACAGATACGCAGTATTTT. It translates to CASSTLAGSTDTQYF.

The chain employs TRBV28 and TRBJ1-2; no clear D. The CDR3 spans 14 residues. V was clipped by 3 bases and J by 2 bases, with 10 bases between them. Germline V gives CDR1 MDHEN, CDR2 SYDVKM. This CDR3 is CASSLRAPNYGYTF. As DNA, the CDR3 is TGTGCCAGCAGTTTGCGGGCACCCAACTATGGCTACACCTTC.

V usage is TRBV28 and J usage is TRBJ1-5; 7 nucleotides agree with TRBD1. The CDR3 contains 16 residues. The ends lost 4 bases at V and 0 bases at J; junction bases unmatched: 6. Germline V gives CDR1 MDHEN, CDR2 SYDVKM. The DNA for the CDR3 is TGTGCCAGCAGTTCGGGGACAGCTTATAGCAATCAGCCCCAGCATTTT. Residues: CASSSGTAYSNQPQHF.

The V call is TRBV4-1, the J call TRBJ2-7, with 8 bases that match TRBD2. The germline gives CDR1 MGHRA, CDR2 YSYEKL. This CDR3 comprises 16 residues. The J segment lost 2 bases and the V segment lost 8 bases, leaving 14 bases of the junction unmatched. CDR3 nucleotide sequence: TGCGCCAGCTCCCTTGCGGGAGGCCCGACCACCTACGAGCAGTACTTC. Protein sequence: CASSLAGGPTTYEQYF.